The rows below give T cell receptor beta chains drawn from one sample of a study of blood T cell repertoires in COVID-19. Repertoires were generated with immunoSEQ multiplex PCR, while TCRdb's copy carries only in-frame clones and drops some. The table records around 200,000 clones, 80% to 90% of them present only once. The sample taken for sequencing was peripheral blood. These receptors came from a man aged 25-40 years with acute or convalescent COVID-19. Both conserved end residues are part of each CDR3. Each record gives: V gene, D gene, J gene, clone size, CDR3 protein, CDR3 DNA. D genes are given only for firm matches. Expanded clones get a size class; other rows say once, few or many, or leave the size out.

V: TRBV18
D: .
J: TRBJ1-6
size: .
CDR3: CASSLQGSNSPLHF
DNA: TGTGCCAGCTCACTGCAGGGCTCTAATTCACCCCTCCACTTT

V: TRBV19
D: .
J: TRBJ1-5
size: .
CDR3: CASSNAGGNQPQHF
DNA: TGTGCCAGTAGTAACGCAGGGGGCAATCAGCCCCAGCATTTT

V: TRBV9
D: .
J: TRBJ2-3
size: .
CDR3: CASTDNGGTQYF
DNA: TGTGCCAGCACCGATAACGGGGGTACGCAGTATTTT

V: TRBV7-3
D: .
J: TRBJ1-1
size: .
CDR3: CASSAGMNTEAFF
DNA: TGTGCCAGCTCTGCAGGAATGAACACTGAAGCTTTCTTT

V: TRBV19
D: .
J: TRBJ1-3
size: .
CDR3: CASSGGASGNTIYF
DNA: TGTGCCAGTAGTGGAGGGGCTTCTGGAAACACCATATATTTT

V: TRBV11-2
D: .
J: TRBJ2-1
size: .
CDR3: CASSGTTAYNEQFF
DNA: TGTGCCAGCTCCGGCACTACCGCCTACAATGAGCAGTTCTTC

V: TRBV24-1
D: TRBD1
J: TRBJ1-4
size: .
CDR3: CATSENKGGVEKLFF
DNA: TGTGCCACCAGCGAGAATAAAGGGGGCGTTGAAAAACTGTTTTTT

V: TRBV6-5
D: TRBD1
J: TRBJ1-3
size: few
CDR3: CASSTGGSGNTIYF
DNA: TGTGCCAGCAGTACAGGGGGCTCTGGAAACACCATATATTTT

V: TRBV19
D: TRBD1
J: TRBJ2-7
size: .
CDR3: CASSIDGDSHPYEQYF
DNA: TGTGCCAGTAGTATCGACGGGGACAGCCACCCCTACGAGCAGTACTTC

V: TRBV12-1
D: .
J: TRBJ2-2
size: few
CDR3: CASSGRQGALTGELFF
DNA: TGTGCCAGCAGCGGCAGACAGGGGGCTTTGACCGGGGAGCTGTTTTTT

V: TRBV29-1
D: .
J: TRBJ2-1
size: .
CDR3: CSVLHRNYNEQFF
DNA: TGCAGCGTCCTGCACAGGAACTACAATGAGCAGTTCTTC